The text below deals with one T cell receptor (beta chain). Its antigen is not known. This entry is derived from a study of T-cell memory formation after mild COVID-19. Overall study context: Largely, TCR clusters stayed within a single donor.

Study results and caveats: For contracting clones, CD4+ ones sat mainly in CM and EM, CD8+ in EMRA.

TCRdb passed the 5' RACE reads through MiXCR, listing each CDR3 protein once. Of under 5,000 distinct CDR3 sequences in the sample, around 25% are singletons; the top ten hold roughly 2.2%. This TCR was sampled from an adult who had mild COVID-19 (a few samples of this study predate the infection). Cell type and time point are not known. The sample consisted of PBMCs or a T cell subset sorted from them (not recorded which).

The CDR3 spells CASSRGASGYNEQFF. In DNA form, the CDR3 reads TGTGCCAGCAGCCGAGGGGCCTCCGGGTACAATGAGCAGTTCTTC. This chain joins TRBV7-3 and TRBJ2-1, with D perhaps matching TRBD1 or TRBD2 (5 bases each). The CDR3 is 15 amino acids. CDR1 SGHTA and CDR2 FQGTGA come from the germline V gene. Trimming stripped 5 bases from V and 4 bases from J, with 15 bases between. The whole variable domain, remainder taken from reference TRBV7-3 and TRBJ2-1, is GAGVSQTPSNKVTEKGKYVELRCDPISGHTALYWYRQSLGQGPEFLIYFQGTGAADDSGLPNDRFFAVRPEGSVSTLKIQRTERGDSAVYLCASSRGASGYNEQFFGPGTRLTVL.